The 14 T cell receptor beta chains reported below all come from one sample, sequenced in a study of graft-versus-host responses after intestinal transplantation. These receptors have no known antigen. Sequencing used immunoSEQ multiplex PCR; TCRdb keeps in-frame clones, though not all of them. This table holds fewer than 95,000 clones, about 92% found once. The sequences come from unstimulated CD8+ T cells sorted from spleen or lymph node cells, collected before intestinal transplant. These receptors were obtained from a human donor who received an intestinal transplant.

V gene TRBV7-6 combines with J gene TRBJ2-2, with 7 bases fitting TRBD1. Germline V CDR1 and CDR2: SGHVS, FNYEAQ. Unmatched junction bases numbered 8, after V lost 4 bases and J lost 0 bases. CDR3 length: 17 residues. CDR3 loop: CASSYTAGTANTGELFF. The CDR3 nucleotides read TGTGCCAGCAGCTATACGGCCGGGACAGCGAACACCGGGGAGCTGTTTTTT.

V is TRBV11-3 and J is TRBJ2-6; 12 nucleotides line up with TRBD2. The CDR3 is 18 residues long. The ends lost 8 bases at V and 1 base at J; junction bases unmatched: 9. Looked up from germline, CDR1 is SGHNT and CDR2 is YENEEA. The CDR3 region is CASGPGTSGQSGANVLTF. The CDR3 DNA is TGTGCCAGCGGACCCGGGACTAGCGGGCAGTCTGGGGCCAACGTCCTGACTTTC.

V and J are TRBV4-3 and TRBJ2-1, with D possibly TRBD2 on 5 matching bases. CDR1 and CDR2 from the germline V gene are LGHNA and YSLEER. The CDR3 contains 16 residues. V was clipped by 1 base and J by 0 bases, with 10 bases between them. The CDR3 DNA reads TGCGCCAGCAGCCAAGGAGCGGCGAGCTCCTACAATGAGCAGTTCTTC. Amino acids: CASSQGAASSYNEQFF.

The V gene is TRBV7-9, the J gene TRBJ2-7; D unclear. CDR1 is SEHNR, CDR2 FQNEAQ, per germline (reference sequence). The CDR3 consists of 13 residues. V lost 6 bases and J lost 1, with 10 bases in between. CDR3 region: CASSGAGSYEQYF. In DNA, the CDR3 is TGTGCCAGCAGTGGAGCTGGATCCTACGAGCAGTACTTC.

The chain combines TRBV4-3 with TRBJ2-7, with 7 bases fitting TRBD1. The CDR3 consists of 16 residues. J gave up 2 bases and V 0 bases, and 7 bases lay outside the gene matches. Germline V gene sequence: CDR1 LGHNA, CDR2 YSLEER. The CDR3 DNA sequence: TGCGCCAGCAGCCAAGACAGTACAGGGGCGGCCTACGAGCAGTACTTC. Translating it yields CASSQDSTGAAYEQYF.

V gene TRBV7-9 combines with J gene TRBJ2-2; 9 bases agree with TRBD1. CDR3 length: 16 residues. V shed 8 bases and J 5 bases; nucleotides not matched to a gene: 12. Germline V gene lookup returns CDR1 SEHNR and CDR2 FQNEAQ (reference sequence). The CDR3: CASQFPRTGETGELFF. The DNA of the CDR3 is TGTGCCAGCCAGTTCCCGCGGACAGGGGAAACCGGGGAGCTGTTTTTT.

As for this clone: The sample contains more than one DNA sequence encoding this CDR3. The V and J genes are TRBV27 and TRBJ2-7, with unresolved D. This CDR3 region has 12 residues. The germline gives CDR1 MNHEY, CDR2 SMNVEV (reference sequence). V was cut by 5 bases and J by 0 bases, with 5 bases left in between. The CDR3 sequence: CASSPNSYEQYF. The CDR3 DNA reads as TGTGCCAGCAGTCCCAACTCCTACGAGCAGTACTTC.

This clone occurred a few times. Relative to the germline gene, one junction end is altered; a read error may explain this. The V gene is TRBV4-3, the J gene TRBJ1-2, with D tentatively TRBD1 (5 bases). The CDR3 sequence is 17 residues long. The germline V gene encodes CDR1 LGHNA and CDR2 YSLEER. CDR3 in DNA: TGCGCCAGCAGCGAAGAAAGGGGTCTGGCAGGGCTTTCGGGCTACACCTTC. Translating it yields CASSEERGLAGLSGYTF.

The V and J genes are TRBV5-6 and TRBJ1-2, with D unresolved. Germline CDR1 reads SGHDT; CDR2 reads YYEEEE. The CDR3 spans 17 residues. The V end lost 2 bases, the J end lost 6 bases, and 23 bases lay between the germline ends. CDR3 DNA: TGTGCCAGCAGCTTACAACGATCCTTAGGAGGGCTCAATGGCTACACCTTC. Translated: CASSLQRSLGGLNGYTF. Full variable domain (missing parts from reference TRBV5-6 and TRBJ1-2): DAGVTQSPTHLIKTRGQQVTLRCSPKSGHDTVSWYQQALGQGPQFIFQYYEEEERQRGNFPDRFSGHQFPNYSSELNVNALLLGDSALYLCASSLQRSLGGLNGYTFGSGTRLTVV.

This rearrangement joins TRBV12-5 to TRBJ2-7, with D maybe TRBD1 (6 bases). The CDR3 runs to 16 residues. V lost 6 bases and J 3 bases, leaving 21 bases between the germline ends. Germline-derived CDR1 and CDR2 are LGHNT and FRNRAP. This CDR3 reads CASGDFSVGRGYEQYF. CDR3 in DNA: TGTGCTAGTGGGGACTTCAGCGTTGGCAGGGGCTACGAGCAGTACTTC.

The rearrangement joins TRBV9 to TRBJ2-1, with D possibly matching TRBD2 (6 bases). Germline V lookup: CDR1 SGDLS, CDR2 YYNGEE. The V end was cut by 3 bases, the J end by 0 bases, with 16 bases between. The CDR3 has 17 residues. The DNA for the CDR3 is TGTGCCAGCAGCGCTGACGGGGGACTGCGCTCCTACAATGAGCAGTTCTTC. Translation: CASSADGGLRSYNEQFF.

The V gene is TRBV29-1, the J gene TRBJ1-1; no clear D gene. Trimming removed 3 bases from V and 1 base from J, with 12 bases in between. The germline V gene has CDR1 SQVTM and CDR2 ANQGSEA. The CDR3 length is 14 residues. CDR3 region: CSVEVRQPNTEAFF. CDR3 sequence (DNA): TGCAGCGTTGAGGTGCGGCAGCCGAACACTGAAGCTTTCTTT.

This clone was counted only a few times. J is TRBJ1-3 and V is TRBV5-8; D is undetermined. V was clipped by 0 bases and J by 11 bases, with 15 bases between them. This CDR3 contains 14 residues. The V gene's germline CDR1 is SGHTS and CDR2 YDEGEE. The CDR3 coding sequence is TGTGCCAGCAGCTTGGCGCCGGACTGGAACGCCATATATTTT. This gives the protein CASSLAPDWNAIYF. Drawing the rest from reference TRBV5-8 and TRBJ1-3, the complete variable domain is EAGVTQSPTHLIKTRGQQATLRCSPISGHTSVYWYQQALGLGLQFLLWYDEGEERNRGNFPPRFSGRQFPNYSSELNVNALELEDSALYLCASSLAPDWNAIYFGEGSWLTVV.

The chain uses TRBV11-3 and TRBJ2-5, with D possibly being TRBD2 (6 bases). V was clipped by 3 bases and J by 5 bases, with 13 bases between them. CDR1 and CDR2 (germline): SGHNT, YENEEA. There are 14 residues in the CDR3. CDR3 residues: CASSLVDSGETQYF. DNA for the CDR3: TGTGCCAGCAGCTTGGTAGACAGCGGGGAGACCCAGTACTTC. Full variable domain (remainder filled in from reference TRBV11-3 and TRBJ2-5): EAGVVQSPRYKIIEKKQPVAFWCNPISGHNTLYWYLQNLGQGPELLIRYENEEAVDDSQLPKDRFSAERLKGVDSTLKIQPAELGDSAVYLCASSLVDSGETQYFGPGTRLLVL.